Below, 19 T cell receptor beta chains from the same sample are listed, as sequenced in a study. TCRdb called the 5' RACE reads again in MiXCR, with one record for every CDR3 protein. Among around 57,000 distinct CDR3 sequences listed, roughly 28% were seen once. The material sequenced was tumor-infiltrating memory CD4+ T cells sorted from the breast tumor. Subset indicated: memory CD4+ T cells, CD4+CD45RO+CD25-. Every receptor here comes from a female donor with breast cancer.

J is TRBJ2-3 and V is TRBV29-1; 12 bases are a match to TRBD2. Germline V CDR1 and CDR2: SQVTM, ANQGSEA. V was pared by 5 bases and J by 2 bases, with 5 bases of the junction left unmatched. The length of the CDR3 is 15 residues. The CDR3 protein is CSVSGLAGLTDTQYF. In nucleotides, the CDR3 is TGCAGCGTTAGCGGACTAGCGGGACTCACAGATACGCAGTATTTT.

This clonotype was counted between two and nine times. This chain joins TRBV7-9 and TRBJ2-3, with a possible D match to TRBD2 (5 bases). The CDR3 runs 12 residues. CDR1 is SEHNR, CDR2 FQNEAQ, per germline (reference sequence). With 5 bases removed from V and 8 bases from J, the gap between germline ends came to 11 bases. In DNA form, the CDR3 reads TGTGCCAGCAGCCTTACTAGAGCTACGCAGTATTTT. Protein sequence: CASSLTRATQYF. Full variable domain (remainder filled in from reference TRBV7-9 and TRBJ2-3): DTGVSQNPRHKITKRGQNVTFRCDPISEHNRLYWYRQTLGQGPEFLTYFQNEAQLEKSRLLSDRFSAERPKGSFSTLEIQRTEQGDSAMYLCASSLTRATQYFGPGTRLTVL.

The gene calls are TRBV7-3 and TRBJ2-2, with D tentatively TRBD1 (5 bases). Germline V gene sequence: CDR1 SGHTA, CDR2 FQGTGA. There are 13 residues in the CDR3. Trimming cost V 5 bases and J 5 bases, with 9 bases left between them. This CDR3 reads CASSPTVTGELFF. CDR3 bases: TGTGCCAGCAGCCCGACAGTAACCGGGGAGCTGTTTTTT.

The chain couples TRBV10-3 to TRBJ1-4; 7 bases line up with TRBD1. Germline CDR1 is ENHRY and CDR2 is SYGVKD. Germline trimming cut 6 bases from V and 5 bases from J; bases unmatched to any gene: 6. This CDR3 region has 14 residues. Here the CDR3 reads CAIRQGGGNEKLFF. CDR3 DNA: TGTGCCATCAGACAAGGGGGCGGGAATGAAAAACTGTTTTTT.

A few counts support this clonotype. V is TRBV20-1 and J is TRBJ2-1; TRBD2 matches at 11 bases. The V gene's germline CDR1 is DFQATT and CDR2 SNEGSKA (reference sequence). The V and J ends lost 4 bases and 4 bases, in that order; junction bases with no gene match: 9. The CDR3 has 16 residues. The CDR3 spells CSAKGSTSGRYNEQFF. The CDR3, as DNA: TGCAGTGCTAAAGGCTCCACTAGCGGGAGATACAATGAGCAGTTCTTC.

The chain has TRBV7-9 and TRBJ1-6; no clear D gene. Per the germline V gene, CDR1 is SEHNR and CDR2 is FQNEAQ (reference sequence). V lost 2 bases and J lost 8, with 10 bases in between. The CDR3 runs 14 residues. For the CDR3, the DNA is TGTGCCAGCAGCTTAAATGCCGGGGATTCACCCCTCCACTTT. This encodes CASSLNAGDSPLHF.

The chain links TRBV30 to TRBJ1-3; D unresolved. Per the germline V gene, CDR1 is GTSNPN and CDR2 is SVGIG (reference sequence). The length of the CDR3 is 13 residues. V lost 2 bases and J 8 bases, leaving 13 bases between the germline ends. CDR3 nucleotide sequence: TGTGCCTGGAGTTCGTCGGGGATCGACACCATATATTTT. Translation: CAWSSSGIDTIYF.

This clonotype was detected only once. This chain joins TRBV7-2 and TRBJ2-5; tentatively, D is TRBD1 (7 bases). Between the trimmed V and J ends, which lost 6 bases and 5 bases, there was a span of 22 bases. The CDR3 sequence is 16 residues long. Germline CDR1 and CDR2: SGHTA and FQGNSA. CDR3 amino acids: CASRNKQGIGRETQYF. CDR3 DNA sequence: TGTGCCAGCAGGAATAAACAGGGGATTGGGAGGGAGACCCAGTACTTC.

The chain couples TRBV7-2 to TRBJ2-1; TRBD1 or TRBD2 may be the D gene (6 bases each). There are 15 residues in the CDR3. The germline gives CDR1 SGHTA, CDR2 FQGNSA. V was shortened by 8 bases and J by 4 bases, with 18 bases between the two germline ends. As DNA, the CDR3 is TGTGCCAGCGCCTCTAGGGGGGCACTATACAATGAGCAGTTCTTC. Protein sequence: CASASRGALYNEQFF.

The V gene is TRBV7-8, the J gene TRBJ1-4; the D gene is possibly TRBD1 (5 bases). This CDR3 has 13 amino acids. Per germline, CDR1 SGHVS and CDR2 FQNEAQ. The germline V and J ends were trimmed by 5 bases and 8 bases, with 12 bases remaining between them. The CDR3 sequence is CASSPGWGEKLFF. Written as DNA, the CDR3 is TGTGCCAGCAGCCCCGGATGGGGGGAAAAACTGTTTTTT.

The chain combines TRBV29-1 with TRBJ2-3; TRBD2 matches at 8 bases. Trimming removed 4 bases from V and 6 bases from J; junction bases left unmatched: 12. Germline loops: CDR1 SQVTM, CDR2 ANQGSEA. The CDR3 is made up of 15 amino acids. DNA for the CDR3: TGCAGCGTTGGTAACTCGGGGACTAGTGGGGATACGCAGTATTTT. This encodes CSVGNSGTSGDTQYF.

The chain recombines TRBV5-1 with TRBJ2-1; 8 bases align to TRBD2. From germline, CDR1 is SGHRS and CDR2 YFSETQ. There are 15 residues in the CDR3. After removal of 3 bases from V and 5 bases from J, the junction contained 7 bases not matched to a gene. The CDR3 coding sequence is TGCGCCAGCAGCTCTCTAGCGGGCGCTAACAATGAGCAGTTCTTC. Its protein product is CASSSLAGANNEQFF.

This chain connects TRBV20-1 to TRBJ1-2, with unresolved D. The CDR3 is made up of 13 amino acids. Germline loops: CDR1 DFQATT, CDR2 SNEGSKA (reference sequence). Trimming pared 0 bases from V and 4 bases from J, leaving 9 bases between. This CDR3 reads CSARDLRGYGYTF. CDR3 nucleotide sequence: TGCAGTGCTAGAGATCTAAGAGGCTATGGCTACACCTTC.

The table lists this clonotype with a few counts. This chain links TRBV12-3 or TRBV12-4 with TRBJ1-3, with TRBD1 identical over 7 bases. The ends lost 6 bases at V and 3 bases at J; junction bases unmatched: 8. The CDR3 is 15 residues long. The CDR3 loop is CASRAGTEGGNTIYF. CDR3 in DNA: TGTGCCAGCAGAGCCGGGACAGAAGGTGGAAACACCATATATTTT.

The CDR3 DNA reads TGTGCCACCCAAGGACTAGCGGGGGCAGATACGCAGTATTTT. Encoded protein: CATQGLAGADTQYF. The V and J genes are TRBV15 and TRBJ2-3; 13 bases fit TRBD2. Germline CDR1 LNHNV, CDR2 YYDKDF (reference sequence). The CDR3 extends over 14 amino acids. Trimming at V came to 8 bases and at J to 4 bases, leaving 3 bases not matched to a gene.

The rearrangement uses TRBV20-1 and TRBJ2-3; maybe TRBD2 (5 bases). V dropped 0 bases and J dropped 0 bases, with 13 bases sitting between them. The CDR3 is 16 residues long. Germline V gene sequence: CDR1 DFQATT, CDR2 SNEGSKA (reference sequence). As DNA, the CDR3 is TGCAGTGCTAGAGAATGGACGCGGGTGAGCACAGATACGCAGTATTTT. Translating it yields CSAREWTRVSTDTQYF.

This clonotype was detected many times. V usage is TRBV7-2 and J usage is TRBJ1-3; D gene uncertain. Trimming took 4 bases from V and 3 from J, leaving 7 bases between them. The CDR3 sequence is 13 residues long. The germline CDR1 and CDR2 sequences are SGHTA and FQGNSA. The CDR3: CASSSGVGNTIYF. CDR3 coding DNA: TGTGCCAGCAGCTCCGGGGTTGGAAACACCATATATTTT.

This sequence joins TRBV7-8 and TRBJ1-1; TRBD1 agrees at 10 bases. The germline V gene encodes CDR1 SGHVS and CDR2 FQNEAQ. CDR3 length: 14 residues. V trimming: 5 bases; J trimming: 6 bases; junction bases outside the gene matches: 6. CDR3 sequence: CASSVGQGVAEAFF. The CDR3 nucleotides read TGTGCCAGCAGCGTAGGACAGGGGGTGGCTGAAGCTTTCTTT.

In its sample, this clonotype was seen a few times. The rearrangement links TRBV7-2 to TRBJ2-2, with 9 bases identical to TRBD1. The CDR3 runs to 15 residues. After removal of 6 bases from V and 5 bases from J, the junction contained 7 bases not matched to a gene. The germline CDR1 and CDR2 sequences are SGHTA and FQGNSA. CDR3: CASSPRTGATGELFF. The CDR3 DNA reads as TGTGCCAGCAGTCCCAGGACAGGGGCGACCGGGGAGCTGTTTTTT.